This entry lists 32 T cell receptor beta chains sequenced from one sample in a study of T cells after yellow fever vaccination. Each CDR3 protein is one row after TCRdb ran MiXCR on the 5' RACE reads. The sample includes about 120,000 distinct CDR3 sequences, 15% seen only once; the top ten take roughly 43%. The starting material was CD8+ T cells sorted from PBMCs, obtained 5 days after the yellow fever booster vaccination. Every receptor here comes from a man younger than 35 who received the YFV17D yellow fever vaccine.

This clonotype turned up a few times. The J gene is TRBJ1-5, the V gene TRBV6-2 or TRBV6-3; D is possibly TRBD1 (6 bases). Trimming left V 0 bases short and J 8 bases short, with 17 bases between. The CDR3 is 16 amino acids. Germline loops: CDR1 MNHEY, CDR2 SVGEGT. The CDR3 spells CASSYSPGGAGEPQHF. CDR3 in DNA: TGTGCCAGCAGTTACTCCCCGGGGGGGGCCGGGGAGCCCCAGCATTTT.

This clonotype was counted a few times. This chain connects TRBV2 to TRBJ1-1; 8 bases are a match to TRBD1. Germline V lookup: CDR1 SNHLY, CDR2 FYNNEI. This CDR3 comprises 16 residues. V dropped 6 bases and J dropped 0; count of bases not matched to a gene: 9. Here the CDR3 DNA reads TGTGCCAGCAGGGAGACAGGGGCCTCCTTGAACACTGAAGCTTTCTTT. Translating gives CASRETGASLNTEAFF.

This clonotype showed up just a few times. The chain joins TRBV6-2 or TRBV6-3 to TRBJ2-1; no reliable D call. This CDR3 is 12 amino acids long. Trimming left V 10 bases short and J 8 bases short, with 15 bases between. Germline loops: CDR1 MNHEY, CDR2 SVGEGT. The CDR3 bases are TGTGCCACCGGTGGTATGTGGGATGAGCAGTTCTTC. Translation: CATGGMWDEQFF.

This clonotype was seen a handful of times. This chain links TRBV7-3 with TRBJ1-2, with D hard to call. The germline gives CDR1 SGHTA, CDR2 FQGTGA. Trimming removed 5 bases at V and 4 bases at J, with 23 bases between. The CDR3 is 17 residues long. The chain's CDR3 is CASSREGQPSRPYGYTF. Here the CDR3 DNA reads TGTGCCAGCAGCAGAGAGGGTCAGCCCTCTCGCCCCTATGGCTACACCTTC.

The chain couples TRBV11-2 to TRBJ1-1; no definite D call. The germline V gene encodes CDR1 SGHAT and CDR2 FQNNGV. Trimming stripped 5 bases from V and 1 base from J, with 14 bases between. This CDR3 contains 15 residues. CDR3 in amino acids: CASSLYHSPNTEAFF. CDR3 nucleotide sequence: TGTGCCAGCAGCCTCTACCATTCCCCGAACACTGAAGCTTTCTTT.

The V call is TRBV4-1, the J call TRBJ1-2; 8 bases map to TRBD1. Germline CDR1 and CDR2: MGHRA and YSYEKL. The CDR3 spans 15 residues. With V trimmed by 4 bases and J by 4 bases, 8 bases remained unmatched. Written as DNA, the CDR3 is TGCGCCAGCAGCCGAGTACAGGGGGGTTTCTATGGCTACACCTTC. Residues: CASSRVQGGFYGYTF.

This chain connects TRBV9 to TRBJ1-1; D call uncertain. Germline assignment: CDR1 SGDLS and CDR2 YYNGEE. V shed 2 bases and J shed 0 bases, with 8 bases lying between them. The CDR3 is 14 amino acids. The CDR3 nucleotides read TGTGCCAGCAGCGTGGGCCGACTGAACACTGAAGCTTTCTTT. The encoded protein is CASSVGRLNTEAFF.

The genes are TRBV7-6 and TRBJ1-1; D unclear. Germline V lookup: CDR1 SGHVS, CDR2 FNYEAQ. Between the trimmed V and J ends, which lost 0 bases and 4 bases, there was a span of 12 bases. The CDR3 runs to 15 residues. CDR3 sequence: CASSLAAYVVTEAFF. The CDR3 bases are TGTGCCAGCAGCTTAGCCGCCTACGTAGTCACTGAAGCTTTCTTT.

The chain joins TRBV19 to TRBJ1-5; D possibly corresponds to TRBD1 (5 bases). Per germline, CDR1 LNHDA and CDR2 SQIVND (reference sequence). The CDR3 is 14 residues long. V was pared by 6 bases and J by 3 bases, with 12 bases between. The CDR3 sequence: CASRRDGFNQPQHF. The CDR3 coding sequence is TGTGCCAGTAGGAGGGACGGATTCAATCAGCCCCAGCATTTT.

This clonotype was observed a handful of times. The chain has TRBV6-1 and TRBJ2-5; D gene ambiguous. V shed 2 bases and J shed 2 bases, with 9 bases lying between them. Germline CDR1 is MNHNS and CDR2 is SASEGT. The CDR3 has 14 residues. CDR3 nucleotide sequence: TGTGCCAGCAGTGAACCTACAGTACAAGAGACCCAGTACTTC. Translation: CASSEPTVQETQYF.

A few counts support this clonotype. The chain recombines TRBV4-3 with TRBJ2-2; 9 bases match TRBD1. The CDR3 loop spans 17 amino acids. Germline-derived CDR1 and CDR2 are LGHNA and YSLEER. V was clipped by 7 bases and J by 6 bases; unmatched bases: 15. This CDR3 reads CASTFGGTGIHPGELFF. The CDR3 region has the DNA TGCGCCAGCACCTTCGGCGGGACAGGGATACATCCCGGGGAGCTGTTTTTT.

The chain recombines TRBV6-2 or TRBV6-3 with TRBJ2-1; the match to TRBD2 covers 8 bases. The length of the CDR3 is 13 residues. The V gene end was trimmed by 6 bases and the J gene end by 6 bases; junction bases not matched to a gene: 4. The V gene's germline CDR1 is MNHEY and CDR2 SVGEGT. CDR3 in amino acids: CASSHGLANEQFF. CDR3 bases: TGTGCCAGCAGCCACGGACTAGCCAATGAGCAGTTCTTC.

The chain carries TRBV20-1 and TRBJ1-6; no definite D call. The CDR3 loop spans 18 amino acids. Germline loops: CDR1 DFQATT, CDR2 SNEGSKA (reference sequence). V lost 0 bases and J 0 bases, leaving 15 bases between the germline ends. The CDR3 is CSARDPWQSSSYNSPLHF. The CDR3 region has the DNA TGCAGTGCTAGAGATCCTTGGCAGTCGAGCTCCTATAATTCACCCCTCCACTTT.

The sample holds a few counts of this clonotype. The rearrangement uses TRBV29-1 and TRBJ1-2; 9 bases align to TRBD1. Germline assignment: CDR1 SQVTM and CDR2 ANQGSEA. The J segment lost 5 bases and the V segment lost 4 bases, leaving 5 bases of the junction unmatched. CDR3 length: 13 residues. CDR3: CSVGGTGWYGYTF. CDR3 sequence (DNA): TGCAGCGTTGGGGGGACAGGGTGGTATGGCTACACCTTC.

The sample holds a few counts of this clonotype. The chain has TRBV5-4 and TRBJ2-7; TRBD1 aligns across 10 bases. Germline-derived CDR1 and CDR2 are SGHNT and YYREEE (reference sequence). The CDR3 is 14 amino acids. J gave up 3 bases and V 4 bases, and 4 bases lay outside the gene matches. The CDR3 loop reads CASSAGTGDYEQYF. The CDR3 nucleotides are TGTGCCAGCAGCGCGGGGACAGGGGACTACGAGCAGTACTTC.

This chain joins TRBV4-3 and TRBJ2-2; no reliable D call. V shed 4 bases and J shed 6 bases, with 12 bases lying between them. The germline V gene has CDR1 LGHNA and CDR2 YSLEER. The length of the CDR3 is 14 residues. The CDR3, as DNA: TGCGCCAGCAGCCGGAACTTAATGGCCGGGGAGCTGTTTTTT. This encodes CASSRNLMAGELFF.

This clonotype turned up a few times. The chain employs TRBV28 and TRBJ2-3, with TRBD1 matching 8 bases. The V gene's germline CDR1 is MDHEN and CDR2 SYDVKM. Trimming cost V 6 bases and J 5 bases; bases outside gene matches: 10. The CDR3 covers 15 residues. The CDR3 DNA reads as TGTGCCAGCAGCCCCGGACAGGGAGGTGAAGATACGCAGTATTTT. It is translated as CASSPGQGGEDTQYF.

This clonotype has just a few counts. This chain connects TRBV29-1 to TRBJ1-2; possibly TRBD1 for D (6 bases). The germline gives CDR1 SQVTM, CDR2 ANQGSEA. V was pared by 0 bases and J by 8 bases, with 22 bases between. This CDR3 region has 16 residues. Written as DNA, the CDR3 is TGCAGCGTTGAAGACGAACCGACAATTACAGGGTTAGGCTACACCTTC. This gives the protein CSVEDEPTITGLGYTF.

For the CDR3, the DNA is TGTGCCAGCGGGACAGACCGGACTAGCGGGGGGGCCGGGGAGCTGTTTTTT. As protein: CASGTDRTSGGAGELFF. V and J are TRBV10-3 and TRBJ2-2, with TRBD2 matching over 15 bases. There are 17 residues in the CDR3. Germline CDR1 is ENHRY and CDR2 is SYGVKD. Unmatched junction bases numbered 12, after V lost 10 bases and J lost 6 bases.

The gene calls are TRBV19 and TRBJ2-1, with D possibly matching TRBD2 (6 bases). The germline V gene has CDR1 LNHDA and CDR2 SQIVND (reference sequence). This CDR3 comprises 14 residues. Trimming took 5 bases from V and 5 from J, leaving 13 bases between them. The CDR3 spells CASSFRDWHNEQFF. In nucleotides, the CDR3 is TGTGCCAGTAGTTTTAGGGACTGGCACAATGAGCAGTTCTTC. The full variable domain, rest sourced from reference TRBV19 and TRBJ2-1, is DGGITQSPKYLFRKEGQNVTLSCEQNLNHDAMYWYRQDPGQGLRLIYYSQIVNDFQKGDIAEGYSVSREKKESFPLTVTSAQKNPTAFYLCASSFRDWHNEQFFGPGTRLTVL.

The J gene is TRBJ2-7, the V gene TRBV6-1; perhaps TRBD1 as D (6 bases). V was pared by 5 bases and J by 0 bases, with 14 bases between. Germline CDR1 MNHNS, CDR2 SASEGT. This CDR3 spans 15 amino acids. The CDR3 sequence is CASSSTGSSSYEQYV. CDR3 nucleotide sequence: TGTGCCAGCAGTTCGACAGGCTCGAGCTCCTACGAGCAGTACGTC.

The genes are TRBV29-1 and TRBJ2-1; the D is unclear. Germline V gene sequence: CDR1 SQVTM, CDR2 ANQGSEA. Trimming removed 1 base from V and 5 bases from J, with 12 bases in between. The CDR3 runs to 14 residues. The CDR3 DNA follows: TGCAGCGTTGAAGGATTTCTGGTCAACAATGAGCAGTTCTTC. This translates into CSVEGFLVNNEQFF.

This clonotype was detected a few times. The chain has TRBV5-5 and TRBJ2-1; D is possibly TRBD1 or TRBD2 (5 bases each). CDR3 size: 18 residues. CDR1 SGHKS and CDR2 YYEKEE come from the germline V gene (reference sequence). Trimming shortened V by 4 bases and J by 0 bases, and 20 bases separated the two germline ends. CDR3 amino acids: CASSLGRVWGSSYNEQFF. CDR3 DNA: TGTGCCAGCAGCCTGGGGCGGGTGTGGGGCAGCTCCTACAATGAGCAGTTCTTC.

This CDR3 is CASSSRPKLGELFF. In DNA form, the CDR3 reads TGTGCCAGCAGCTCACGACCCAAGCTCGGGGAGCTGTTTTTT. V gene TRBV7-3 combines with J gene TRBJ2-2; unclear D gene. Per germline, CDR1 SGHTA and CDR2 FQGTGA. Trimming took off 4 bases at V and 7 bases at J, with 13 bases between the two ends. The CDR3 is made up of 14 amino acids.

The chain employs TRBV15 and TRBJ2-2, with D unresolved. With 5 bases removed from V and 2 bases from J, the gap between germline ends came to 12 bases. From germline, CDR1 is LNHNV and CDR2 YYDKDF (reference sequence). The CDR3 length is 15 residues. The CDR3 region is CATSGGRGNTGELFF. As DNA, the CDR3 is TGTGCCACCAGCGGCGGAAGAGGAAACACCGGGGAGCTGTTTTTT.

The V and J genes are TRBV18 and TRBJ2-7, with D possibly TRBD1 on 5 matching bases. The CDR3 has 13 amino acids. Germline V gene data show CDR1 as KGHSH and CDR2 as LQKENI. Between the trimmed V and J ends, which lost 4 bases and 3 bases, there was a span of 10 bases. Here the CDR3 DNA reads TGTGCCAGCTCACTCGGACATCTCTACGAGCAGTACGTC. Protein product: CASSLGHLYEQYV.

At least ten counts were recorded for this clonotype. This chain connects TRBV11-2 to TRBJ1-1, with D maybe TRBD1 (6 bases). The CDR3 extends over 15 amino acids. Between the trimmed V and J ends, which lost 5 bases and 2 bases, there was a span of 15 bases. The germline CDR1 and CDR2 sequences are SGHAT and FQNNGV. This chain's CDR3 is CASSNPGVDNTEAFF. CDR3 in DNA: TGTGCCAGCAGCAACCCAGGGGTTGACAACACTGAAGCTTTCTTT.

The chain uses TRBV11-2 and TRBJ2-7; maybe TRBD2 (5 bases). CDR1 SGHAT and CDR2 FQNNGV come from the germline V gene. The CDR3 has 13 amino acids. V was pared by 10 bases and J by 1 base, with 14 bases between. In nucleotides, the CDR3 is TGTGCCACCAGACCCCGCGGGTCCTACGAGCAGTACTTC. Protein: CATRPRGSYEQYF.

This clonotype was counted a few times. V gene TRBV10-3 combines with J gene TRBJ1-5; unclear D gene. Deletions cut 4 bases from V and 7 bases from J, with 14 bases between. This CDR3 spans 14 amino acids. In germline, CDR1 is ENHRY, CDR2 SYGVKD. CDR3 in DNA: TGTGCCATCAGTGGCCCCGGGGAGGGACAGCCCCAGCATTTT. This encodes CAISGPGEGQPQHF.

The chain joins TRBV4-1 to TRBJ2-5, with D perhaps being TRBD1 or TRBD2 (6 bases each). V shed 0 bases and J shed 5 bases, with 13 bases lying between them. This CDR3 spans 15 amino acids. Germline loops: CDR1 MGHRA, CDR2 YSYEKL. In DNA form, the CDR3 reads TGCGCCAGCAGCCAAGAAAGGCTAGGGGGGGAGACCCAGTACTTC. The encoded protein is CASSQERLGGETQYF.

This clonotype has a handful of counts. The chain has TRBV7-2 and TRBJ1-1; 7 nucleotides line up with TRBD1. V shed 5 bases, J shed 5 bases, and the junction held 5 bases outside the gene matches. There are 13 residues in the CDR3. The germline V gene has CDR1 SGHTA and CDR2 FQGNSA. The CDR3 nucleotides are TGTGCCAGCAGCCCCGGGACAGCGACTGAAGCTTTCTTT. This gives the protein CASSPGTATEAFF.

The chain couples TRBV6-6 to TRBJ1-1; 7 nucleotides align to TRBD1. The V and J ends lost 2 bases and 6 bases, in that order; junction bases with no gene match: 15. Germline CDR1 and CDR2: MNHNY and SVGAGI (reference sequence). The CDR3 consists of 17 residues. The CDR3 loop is CASSYIWTGGIGPEAFF. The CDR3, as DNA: TGTGCCAGCAGTTACATATGGACAGGAGGGATAGGTCCTGAAGCTTTCTTT.